The clone carrying this T cell receptor beta chain showed up just a few times. This sample stems from a study of blood T cell repertoires in COVID-19. Whole-study context: Acute and convalescent COVID-19 specimens originated in the United States, Italy and Spain. In each case, the material was cDNA or gDNA derived from T cells, B-cell-depleted T cells, or PBMCs.

Authors' analysis steps: Reference gene primer amplification gave nucleated cell count estimates. TCRdb's copy holds only in-frame clones and misses some; the assay was immunoSEQ multiplex PCR. That table furnishes V, J and clone size, whereas the DNA furnished D and trimming. Counted here are some 180,000 clones, 80% to 90% occurring once; the ten biggest clones make up approximately 9.9%. Trimming took off 3 bases at V and 1 base at J, with 10 bases between the two ends. Germline lookup yields CDR1 MDHEN and CDR2 SYDVKM. The CDR3 sequence is 14 residues long. Seattle's cohort entered during active infection and was followed longitudinally.

The source material was peripheral blood. This chain uses TRBV28 with TRBJ2-7; D is possibly TRBD1 (7 bases). This TCR derives from a woman aged 40 to 50 with COVID-19, enrolled during active disease. CDR3 protein: CASSFGGQSYEQYF. The CDR3 DNA follows: TGTGCCAGCAGTTTCGGGGGACAGTCCTACGAGCAGTACTTC.